This T cell receptor (beta chain) is from a study of early T cells in non-severe SARS-CoV-2 infection. The TCR library protocol was used to attach unique molecular identifiers. These identifiers were attached to individual cDNA molecules. TCRdb ran MiXCR on the 5' RACE reads and lists one entry per CDR3 protein. The data hold 65,000 to 85,000 distinct CDR3 sequences, with around 13% observed a single time. There are 15 residues in the CDR3. Germline V gene lookup returns CDR1 MNHEY and CDR2 SVGAGI. V shed 0 bases and J shed 8 bases, with 13 bases lying between them. This clonotype has a handful of counts.

V gene TRBV6-5 combines with J gene TRBJ1-4, with TRBD1 as a possible D gene (5 bases). The TCR originated in an adult who was a healthcare worker with PCR-confirmed SARS-CoV-2 infection or an uninfected control (not recorded which). The material sequenced was whole blood. CDR3 residues: CASSYSRSGGEKLFF. CDR3 in DNA: TGTGCCAGCAGTTACTCGCGCTCGGGGGGAGAAAAACTGTTTTTT.